The 9 T cell receptor beta chains reported below all come from one sample, sequenced in a study of blood T cell repertoires in COVID-19. The table came from immunoSEQ multiplex PCR; TCRdb's copy has only in-frame clones and leaves some out. Of around 94,000 clones in the sample, roughly 86% are singletons; the top ten hold about 2.9%. Sequencing was done on a sample of peripheral blood. The receptors shown here come from a man aged 50-60 years with active or convalescent COVID-19.

This clone appeared a few times. The V and J genes are TRBV10-3 and TRBJ1-1; weak D call: TRBD1 (6 bases). Trimming shortened V by 2 bases and J by 2 bases, and 12 bases separated the two germline ends. CDR3 size: 15 residues. Germline CDR1 and CDR2: ENHRY and SYGVKD. The CDR3: CAISERGAINTEAFF. The CDR3 nucleotides are TGTGCCATCAGTGAGCGGGGGGCCATAAACACTGAAGCTTTCTTT.

The J gene is TRBJ1-2, the V gene TRBV7-2; 7 bases map to TRBD1. The CDR3 is 15 residues long. J was trimmed by 2 bases and V by 3 bases; bases with no gene match: 6. CDR1 is SGHTA, CDR2 FQGNSA, per germline. CDR3 DNA: TGTGCCAGCAGCTTCCCGACAGGGAAGAACTATGGCTACACCTTC. Residues: CASSFPTGKNYGYTF.

The chain has TRBV2 and TRBJ1-2; 7 bases are a match to TRBD1. The germline V gene has CDR1 SNHLY and CDR2 FYNNEI. CDR3 length: 14 amino acids. Trimming at V came to 8 bases and at J to 1 base, leaving 7 bases not matched to a gene. As DNA, the CDR3 is TGTGCCAGCGGAAGACAGGGTAATAACTATGGCTACACCTTC. Translating gives CASGRQGNNYGYTF.

The chain is built from TRBV5-4 and TRBJ2-2; weak D call: TRBD2 (5 bases). This CDR3 has 14 amino acids. Germline lookup yields CDR1 SGHNT and CDR2 YYREEE (reference sequence). Trimming stripped 3 bases from V and 6 bases from J, with 12 bases between. The CDR3 DNA follows: TGTGCCAGCAGCTCCGGACTCTCTCCCGGGGAGCTGTTTTTT. Its protein is CASSSGLSPGELFF.

The chain uses TRBV6-1 and TRBJ1-1; D not resolved. The CDR3 extends over 11 amino acids. Deletions cut 2 bases from V and 10 bases from J, with 8 bases between. Germline CDR1 MNHNS, CDR2 SASEGT. The CDR3 DNA reads TGTGCCAGCAGTGAAAAGCGTGTAGCTTTCTTT. It is translated as CASSEKRVAFF.

This clone has a handful of counts. This chain links TRBV11-3 with TRBJ2-3; D perhaps matches TRBD2 (5 bases). Germline V lookup: CDR1 SGHNT, CDR2 YENEEA. The CDR3 loop spans 14 amino acids. Trimming removed 4 bases at V and 2 bases at J, with 10 bases between. The CDR3: CASSSPRATDTQYF. In DNA, the CDR3 is TGTGCCAGCAGCTCGCCGCGGGCCACAGATACGCAGTATTTT.

The V call is TRBV30, the J call TRBJ1-5, with TRBD1 matching over 10 bases. The CDR3 loop spans 17 amino acids. CDR1 is GTSNPN, CDR2 SVGIG, per germline (reference sequence). With 2 bases clipped from V and 1 base from J, the junction kept 8 bases outside the gene matches. In DNA, the CDR3 is TGTGCCTGGAGTCCATCGACAGGGGGCTACAGCAATCAGCCCCAGCATTTT. Its translation: CAWSPSTGGYSNQPQHF.

This rearrangement joins TRBV5-8 to TRBJ1-3; tentatively, D is TRBD1 (5 bases). Germline V gene data show CDR1 as SGHTS and CDR2 as YDEGEE. The length of the CDR3 is 16 residues. The V gene lost 2 bases and the J gene lost 0 bases, with 12 bases spanning the gap. The CDR3 here is CASSFPGLSSGNTIYF. The DNA of the CDR3 is TGTGCCAGCAGCTTCCCGGGACTCAGCTCTGGAAACACCATATATTTT.

V is TRBV3-1 (or the pseudogene TRBV3-2) and J is TRBJ1-2; 8 positions match TRBD1. Germline lookup yields CDR1 LGHDT and CDR2 YNNKEL (reference sequence). Trimming took 2 bases from V and 5 from J; bases not matched to a gene: 1. This CDR3 contains 13 residues. The CDR3 DNA reads as TGTGCCAGCAGCCAACGGACAGGGTATGGCTACACCTTC. This sequence encodes CASSQRTGYGYTF.